The 23 T cell receptor beta chains given below trace back to one sample, sequenced in a study of tumor-infiltrating T cells and Merkel cell polyomavirus. For the study at large: The T cells studied were CD8+ and recognized the Merkel cell polyomavirus KLL epitope.

The table came from immunoSEQ multiplex PCR; TCRdb's copy has only in-frame clones and leaves some out. The repertoire includes fewer than 2,500 clones, more than 95% of them detected once, and 2.5% to 3% sits in the top ten. All patients' tumors stained robustly positive for Merkel cell polyomavirus Large T antigen by immunohistochemistry. Sequencing was done on a sample of lymph node tissue. The receptors were sampled from a man aged 70-80 years with Merkel cell carcinoma.

The J gene is TRBJ2-1, the V gene TRBV4-3, with D perhaps TRBD2 (5 bases). Trimming pared 0 bases from V and 13 bases from J, leaving 19 bases between. Germline V gene data show CDR1 as LGHNA and CDR2 as YSLEER. The CDR3 is 15 residues long. The CDR3 DNA reads TGCGCCAGCAGCCAAGATAGCCTAGCTCTAGGCGGACAGTTCTTC. Translation: CASSQDSLALGGQFF.

V is TRBV6-6 and J is TRBJ1-4; 7 positions match TRBD1. The CDR3 contains 14 residues. Germline V lookup: CDR1 MNHNY, CDR2 SVGAGI (reference sequence). V lost 5 bases and J lost 5; bases outside the gene matches: 5. The CDR3 reads CASSIRDSNEKLFF. The CDR3 DNA reads as TGTGCCAGCAGTATCCGGGACAGCAATGAAAAACTGTTTTTT.

The chain has TRBV11-3 and TRBJ2-1, with D possibly TRBD2 on 5 matching bases. CDR1 is SGHNT and CDR2 is YENEEA in the germline V gene. CDR3 size: 15 residues. V was pared by 0 bases and J by 2 bases, with 8 bases between. CDR3 loop: CASSLETGTYNEQFF. CDR3 DNA sequence: TGTGCCAGCAGCTTAGAGACGGGAACCTACAATGAGCAGTTCTTC.

The V gene is TRBV5-1, the J gene TRBJ1-1; a weak D match, TRBD1 (6 bases). Germline assignment: CDR1 SGHRS and CDR2 YFSETQ. The ends were cut back, 2 bases at V and 3 bases at J, with 11 bases in the middle. The CDR3 loop spans 14 amino acids. Written as DNA, the CDR3 is TGCGCCAGCAGCTTCAGGGGAATGGACACTGAAGCTTTCTTT. This sequence encodes CASSFRGMDTEAFF.

The J gene is TRBJ2-2, the V gene TRBV11-1; 7 bases match TRBD2. Per the germline V gene, CDR1 is SGHAT and CDR2 is FQDESV (reference sequence). V lost 5 bases, J lost 4 bases, and 7 bases stayed unmatched. The CDR3 contains 15 residues. CDR3 loop: CASSPREGPTGELFF. Written as DNA, the CDR3 is TGTGCCAGCAGCCCAAGGGAGGGGCCCACCGGGGAGCTGTTTTTT.

This sequence joins TRBV19 and TRBJ2-1; 9 bases are a match to TRBD2. The CDR3 sequence is 19 residues long. CDR1 LNHDA and CDR2 SQIVND come from the germline V gene (reference sequence). The J segment lost 0 bases and the V segment lost 7 bases, leaving 16 bases of the junction unmatched. CDR3 protein: CASITTGASGKSSYNEQFF. CDR3 in DNA: TGTGCCAGTATCACAACGGGAGCTAGCGGGAAAAGCTCCTACAATGAGCAGTTCTTC.

This clone showed up just once. Other nucleotide sequences from this sample produce the same CDR3. This chain uses TRBV30 with TRBJ1-4; a possible D gene is TRBD1 (5 bases). CDR3 length equals 14 residues. Trimming removed 1 base at V and 8 bases at J, with 14 bases between. Germline CDR1 is GTSNPN and CDR2 is SVGIG (reference sequence). The DNA of the CDR3 is TGTGCCTGGAGTGATCCCAGGGTGCGGGAAAAACTGTTTTTT. This encodes CAWSDPRVREKLFF.

The genes are TRBV7-2 and TRBJ2-3; D is perhaps TRBD2 (10 bases). Between the trimmed V and J ends, which lost 1 base and 3 bases, there was a span of 23 bases. Germline V gene data show CDR1 as SGHTA and CDR2 as FQGNSA. CDR3 length: 19 residues. The CDR3 DNA follows: TGTGCCAGCAGCTTAGGCGGGGGACAGGGACTAGCGAAAACAGATACGCAGTATTTT. This encodes CASSLGGGQGLAKTDTQYF.

The CDR3 spells CAWSVGGTQYF. In nucleotides, the CDR3 is TGTGCCTGGAGTGTCGGAGGGACCCAGTACTTC. V usage is TRBV30 and J usage is TRBJ2-5, with D perhaps TRBD2 (5 bases). The length of the CDR3 is 11 residues. Germline-derived CDR1 and CDR2 are GTSNPN and SVGIG (reference sequence). V lost 0 bases and J 7 bases, leaving 6 bases between the germline ends.

The chain joins TRBV7-9 to TRBJ1-1, with D perhaps TRBD1 (6 bases). This CDR3 comprises 15 residues. The germline V gene encodes CDR1 SEHNR and CDR2 FQNEAQ (reference sequence). V was cut by 5 bases and J by 5 bases, with 18 bases left in between. The CDR3: CASSKAGGLGTEAFF. The CDR3 DNA follows: TGTGCCAGCAGCAAAGCGGGGGGGCTGGGGACTGAAGCTTTCTTT.

The chain recombines TRBV19 with TRBJ1-6; D possibly corresponds to TRBD1 (5 bases). V was trimmed by 3 bases and J by 6 bases, leaving 9 bases between them. The CDR3 contains 14 residues. Germline CDR1 is LNHDA and CDR2 is SQIVND (reference sequence). For the CDR3, the DNA is TGTGCCAGTAGTATGAGGGACTCTAATTCACCCCTCCACTTT. Residues: CASSMRDSNSPLHF.

J is TRBJ2-3 and V is TRBV7-3; TRBD2 matches at 7 bases. V gave up 2 bases and J gave up 2 bases; unmatched junction bases: 4. CDR1 and CDR2 (germline): SGHTA, FQGTGA. The CDR3 is made up of 15 amino acids. CDR3 residues: CASSLAGANTDTQYF. The DNA for the CDR3 is TGTGCCAGCAGCTTAGCGGGAGCAAACACAGATACGCAGTATTTT.

J is TRBJ2-5 and V is TRBV7-9, with 8 bases fitting TRBD1. CDR3 size: 13 residues. The V gene end was trimmed by 1 base and the J gene end by 5 bases; junction bases not matched to a gene: 0. Germline CDR1 reads SEHNR; CDR2 reads FQNEAQ (reference sequence). CDR3 in DNA: TGTGCCAGCAGCTTAGGGACAGGGGAGACCCAGTACTTC. Protein sequence: CASSLGTGETQYF.

The chain is built from TRBV6-5 and TRBJ2-1; 7 bases align to TRBD1. The CDR3 has 13 residues. Germline loops: CDR1 MNHEY, CDR2 SVGAGI. V was pared by 6 bases and J by 2 bases, with 1 base of the junction left unmatched. The CDR3 here is CASSQGAYNEQFF. The CDR3 nucleotides are TGTGCCAGCAGCCAGGGGGCCTACAATGAGCAGTTCTTC.

The V gene is TRBV5-1, the J gene TRBJ2-1, with 10 bases fitting TRBD2. Germline V lookup: CDR1 SGHRS, CDR2 YFSETQ. There are 15 residues in the CDR3. J gave up 5 bases and V 5 bases, and 7 bases lay outside the gene matches. CDR3 region: CASSPTSGKDNEQFF. The DNA of the CDR3 is TGCGCCAGCAGTCCTACTAGCGGGAAAGACAATGAGCAGTTCTTC.

The V gene is TRBV21-1, the J gene TRBJ2-3; TRBD2 was called by the table and not checked on the DNA. TRBV21-1 is a documented pseudogene. This CDR3 spans 15 amino acids. CDR3 DNA sequence: TGTGCCAGCAGCAACCCCGGCGGAGGCACAGATACGCAGTATTTT. As protein: CASSNPGGGTDTQYF.

The chain couples TRBV11-2 to TRBJ1-3; perhaps TRBD1 as D (5 bases). The V end was cut by 4 bases, the J end by 4 bases, with 14 bases between. CDR3 length: 15 amino acids. From germline, CDR1 is SGHAT and CDR2 FQNNGV. Here the CDR3 reads CASSWSDRRGNTIYF. The CDR3 nucleotides are TGTGCCAGCAGCTGGAGCGACAGAAGGGGAAACACCATATATTTT.

The chain has TRBV7-2 and TRBJ1-2; 8 nucleotides agree with TRBD1. CDR3 length: 15 residues. Germline trimming cut 4 bases from V and 4 bases from J; bases unmatched to any gene: 8. Germline values: CDR1 SGHTA, CDR2 FQGNSA. As DNA, the CDR3 is TGTGCCAGCAGCTCACATGACAGGGGAAGCTATGGCTACACCTTC. It specifies CASSSHDRGSYGYTF.

The rearrangement uses TRBV25-1 and TRBJ2-3; D perhaps matches TRBD2 (5 bases). The CDR3 contains 13 residues. CDR1 and CDR2 from the germline V gene are MGHDK and SYGVNS. V was pared by 6 bases and J by 4 bases, with 11 bases between. The CDR3 nucleotides are TGTGCCAGCAGGAGCTCGGGATCAGATACGCAGTATTTT. Protein sequence: CASRSSGSDTQYF.

The rearrangement links TRBV9 to TRBJ2-2; tentative D call: TRBD1 (6 bases). Per germline, CDR1 SGDLS and CDR2 YYNGEE. The CDR3 consists of 17 residues. The V end lost 0 bases, the J end lost 0 bases, and 12 bases lay between the germline ends. CDR3 sequence (DNA): TGTGCCAGCAGCGTAGACAGGGACGGCCCGAACACCGGGGAGCTGTTTTTT. Amino acid sequence: CASSVDRDGPNTGELFF.

The chain is built from TRBV29-1 and TRBJ2-7; possible D gene TRBD1, 6 bases. The CDR3 extends over 16 amino acids. The V gene's germline CDR1 is SQVTM and CDR2 ANQGSEA. V was shortened by 5 bases and J by 2 bases, with 22 bases between the two germline ends. In DNA form, the CDR3 reads TGCAGCGTTTTGCAGGGGCTGCCAGGGGTGGCCTACGAGCAGTACTTC. This sequence encodes CSVLQGLPGVAYEQYF.

The chain has TRBV7-3 and TRBJ2-7, with TRBD2 matching 12 bases. The V segment lost 0 bases and the J segment 0 bases; nucleotides outside the gene matches: 12. The CDR3 has 20 amino acids. CDR1 and CDR2 (germline): SGHTA, FQGTGA. The CDR3 sequence: CASSLTLTTSGRLSSYEQYV. The CDR3 nucleotides read TGTGCCAGCAGCTTAACGTTAACGACTAGCGGGAGACTAAGCTCCTACGAGCAGTACGTC.

This chain's CDR3 is CASSWTSANNEQFF. The CDR3 nucleotides are TGTGCCAGCAGCTGGACTAGCGCAAACAATGAGCAGTTCTTC. This rearrangement joins TRBV7-6 to TRBJ2-1, with TRBD2 matching 9 bases. V lost 4 bases and J lost 5; bases outside the gene matches: 3. The CDR3 totals 14 residues. Looked up from germline, CDR1 is SGHVS and CDR2 is FNYEAQ. Full variable domain (rest looked up from reference TRBV7-6 and TRBJ2-1): GAGVSQSPRYKVTKRGQDVALRCDPISGHVSLYWYRQALGQGPEFLTYFNYEAQQDKSGLPNDRFSAERPEGSISTLTIQRTEQRDSAMYRCASSWTSANNEQFFGPGTRLTVL.